Sequencing of this T cell receptor (beta chain) was carried out in a study of T cell clonotyping in hematopoietic cell transplantation. Study observations and caveats: Cells were unsorted, so CD4 and CD8 contributions were not separated.

V lost 2 bases and J lost 4; bases outside the gene matches: 3. The CDR3 totals 16 residues. The germline V gene has CDR1 MNHEY and CDR2 SVGAGI. This table comes from immunoSEQ multiplex PCR, and its TCRdb copy is limited to in-frame clones, with some not included. The data show about 36,000 clones, over 80% seen once. To note about this clone: Its antigen is undetermined.

What was sequenced was peripheral blood mononuclear cells. The chain employs TRBV6-5 and TRBJ2-2; 11 bases align to TRBD2. This clonotype was sampled from a woman in her forties in good health. Some clones in this sample may be carry-over from other donors' samples. The CDR3 loop is CASSYGLAGGTGELFF. The CDR3 DNA is TGTGCCAGCAGTTACGGGCTAGCGGGAGGCACCGGGGAGCTGTTTTTT.